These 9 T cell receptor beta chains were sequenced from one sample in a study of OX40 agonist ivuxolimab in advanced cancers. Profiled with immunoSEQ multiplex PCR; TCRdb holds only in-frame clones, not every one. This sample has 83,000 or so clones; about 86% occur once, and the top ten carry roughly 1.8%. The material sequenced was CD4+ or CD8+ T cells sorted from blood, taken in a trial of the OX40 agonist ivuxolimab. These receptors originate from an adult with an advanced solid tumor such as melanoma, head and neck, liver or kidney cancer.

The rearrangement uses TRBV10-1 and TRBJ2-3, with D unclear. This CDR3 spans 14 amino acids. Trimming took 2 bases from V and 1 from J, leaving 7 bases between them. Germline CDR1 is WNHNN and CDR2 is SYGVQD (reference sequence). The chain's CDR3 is CASSEGQRTDTQYF. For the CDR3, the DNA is TGCGCCAGCAGTGAGGGGCAGCGCACAGATACGCAGTATTTT.

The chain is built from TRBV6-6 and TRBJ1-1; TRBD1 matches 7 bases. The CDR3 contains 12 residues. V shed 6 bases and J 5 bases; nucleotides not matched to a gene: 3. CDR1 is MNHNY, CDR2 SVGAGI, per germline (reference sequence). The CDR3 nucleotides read TGTGCCAGCAGACAGACAGGGACTGAAGCTTTCTTT. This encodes CASRQTGTEAFF.

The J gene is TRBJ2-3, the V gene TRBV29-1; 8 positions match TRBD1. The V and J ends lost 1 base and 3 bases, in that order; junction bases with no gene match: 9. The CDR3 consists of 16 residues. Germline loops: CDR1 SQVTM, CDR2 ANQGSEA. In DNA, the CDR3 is TGCAGCGTTGAAGGGTTGGACAGGGTAGGGACAGATACGCAGTATTTT. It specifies CSVEGLDRVGTDTQYF.

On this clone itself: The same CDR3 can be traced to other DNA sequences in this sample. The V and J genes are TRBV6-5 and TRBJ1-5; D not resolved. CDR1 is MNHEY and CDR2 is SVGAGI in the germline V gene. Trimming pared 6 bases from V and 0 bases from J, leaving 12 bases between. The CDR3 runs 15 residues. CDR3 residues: CASRPTGYSNQPQHF. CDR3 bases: TGTGCCAGCAGACCGACGGGTTATAGCAATCAGCCCCAGCATTTT.

Here the CDR3 reads CASSVVVQTQYF. The CDR3 region has the DNA TGTGCCAGCAGTGTCGTGGTGCAGACCCAGTACTTC. The chain carries TRBV28 and TRBJ2-5; no clear D. This CDR3 has 12 residues. V was shortened by 5 bases and J by 6 bases, with 10 bases between the two germline ends. Looked up from germline, CDR1 is MDHEN and CDR2 is SYDVKM.

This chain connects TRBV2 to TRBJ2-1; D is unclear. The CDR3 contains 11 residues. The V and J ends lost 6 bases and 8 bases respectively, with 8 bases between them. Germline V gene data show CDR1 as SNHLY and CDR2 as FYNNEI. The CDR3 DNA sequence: TGTGCCAGCAGCGGTCAGGATGAGCAGTTCTTC. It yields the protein CASSGQDEQFF.

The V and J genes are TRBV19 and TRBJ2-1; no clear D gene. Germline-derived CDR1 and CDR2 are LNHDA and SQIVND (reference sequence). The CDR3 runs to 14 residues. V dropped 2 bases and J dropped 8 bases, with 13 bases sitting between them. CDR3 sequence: CASSISEIVHEQFF. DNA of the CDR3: TGTGCCAGTAGTATAAGTGAGATTGTCCATGAGCAGTTCTTC.

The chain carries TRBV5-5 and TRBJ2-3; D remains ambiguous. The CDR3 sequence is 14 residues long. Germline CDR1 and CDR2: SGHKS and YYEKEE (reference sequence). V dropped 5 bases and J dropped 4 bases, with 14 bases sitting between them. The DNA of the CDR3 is TGTGCCAGCAGTACCAGCGCCTCAGCAGATACGCAGTATTTT. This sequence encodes CASSTSASADTQYF.

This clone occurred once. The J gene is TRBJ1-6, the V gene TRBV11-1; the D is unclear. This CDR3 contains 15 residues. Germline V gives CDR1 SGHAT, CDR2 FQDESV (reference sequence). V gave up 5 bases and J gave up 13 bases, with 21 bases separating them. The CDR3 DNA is TGTGCCAGCAGCCGCCCCGCCCACACAAGGAGCCCCCTCCACTTT. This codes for CASSRPAHTRSPLHF.